The 28 T cell receptor beta chains in this list originate from one sample, sequenced in a study of blood T cells in healthy people across ages. It was with a sample-barcoded 5' primer and a J-beta primer mix that a second PCR of about 6 to 12 cycles was run. MiXCR was run by TCRdb on the 5' RACE reads, yielding one entry per CDR3 protein. The sample includes 750,000 to 950,000 distinct CDR3 sequences, roughly 50% of them seen just once. The sequencing sample was made of blood. The receptors originated from a man older than 75 in good health.

The V call is TRBV5-6, the J call TRBJ2-5; D is undetermined. There are 14 residues in the CDR3. Trimming took 0 bases from V and 5 from J, leaving 11 bases between them. The V gene's germline CDR1 is SGHDT and CDR2 YYEEEE. The CDR3 DNA follows: TGTGCCAGCAGCTTGGAACAGAACTGGGAGACCCAGTACTTC. Amino acid sequence: CASSLEQNWETQYF.

The chain employs TRBV29-1 and TRBJ2-3; D gene ambiguous. The CDR3 is made up of 17 amino acids. Per the germline V gene, CDR1 is SQVTM and CDR2 is ANQGSEA. V gave up 2 bases and J gave up 3 bases, with 21 bases separating them. The CDR3 nucleotides are TGCAGCGTTGAATTAGCACGGTTGACGCTGCAGACAGATACGCAGTATTTT. Its translation is CSVELARLTLQTDTQYF.

The gene calls are TRBV10-3 and TRBJ2-5; possibly TRBD2 for D (5 bases). The V gene lost 4 bases and the J gene lost 11 bases, with 11 bases spanning the gap. Germline lookup yields CDR1 ENHRY and CDR2 SYGVKD. The CDR3 length is 11 residues. The CDR3 DNA reads as TGTGCCATCAGTGGGAGTTGGGAGCAGTACTTC. This encodes CAISGSWEQYF.

In its sample, this clonotype was seen a few times. The chain joins TRBV5-1 to TRBJ1-2; 10 bases line up with TRBD1. Germline V gene lookup returns CDR1 SGHRS and CDR2 YFSETQ. The trim removed 0 bases at V and 2 bases at J, leaving 4 bases unmatched. The CDR3 has 16 amino acids. In nucleotides, the CDR3 is TGCGCCAGCAGCTTGGCCGGGACAGGGGCGAACTATGGCTACACCTTC. It yields the protein CASSLAGTGANYGYTF.

The chain joins TRBV12-3 or TRBV12-4 to TRBJ1-1; D unresolved. V lost 5 bases and J lost 0, with 10 bases in between. This CDR3 is 14 amino acids long. CDR3 nucleotides: TGTGCCAGCAGTCACCACACAGTGAACACTGAAGCTTTCTTT. Protein sequence: CASSHHTVNTEAFF.

This clonotype was counted a few times. In DNA, the CDR3 is TGTGCCAGCATTCGGGGACTGTCCTCGGACGAGCAGTACTTC. It yields the protein CASIRGLSSDEQYF. This chain joins TRBV2 and TRBJ2-7; perhaps TRBD2 as D (6 bases). The CDR3 is made up of 14 amino acids. Germline loops: CDR1 SNHLY, CDR2 FYNNEI. V dropped 7 bases and J dropped 5 bases, with 18 bases sitting between them.

The chain combines TRBV27 with TRBJ2-3; TRBD2 agrees at 9 bases. The CDR3 extends over 16 amino acids. The V gene's germline CDR1 is MNHEY and CDR2 SMNVEV (reference sequence). The J segment lost 1 base and the V segment lost 10 bases, leaving 12 bases of the junction unmatched. CDR3: CATAVQAGGRTDTQYF. CDR3 DNA: TGTGCCACCGCCGTTCAGGCGGGAGGGCGCACAGATACGCAGTATTTT.

The CDR3 DNA sequence: TGTGCTAGTGGTTTTGGCGACAGGGATTACGAGCAGTACTTC. This gives the protein CASGFGDRDYEQYF. V gene TRBV12-5 combines with J gene TRBJ2-7; 7 bases line up with TRBD1. The V gene end was trimmed by 3 bases and the J gene end by 4 bases; junction bases not matched to a gene: 6. This CDR3 has 14 amino acids. Germline CDR1 reads LGHNT; CDR2 reads FRNRAP.

This sequence joins TRBV4-3 and TRBJ2-3, with D possibly TRBD2 on 5 matching bases. Trimming left V 0 bases short and J 6 bases short, with 7 bases between. The CDR3 has 13 amino acids. Germline V CDR1 and CDR2: LGHNA, YSLEER. CDR3 nucleotides: TGCGCCAGCAGCCAAGATGGGGAGGATACGCAGTATTTT. Its translation is CASSQDGEDTQYF.

The CDR3 DNA reads as TGTGCCAGCAGTTCAAAAGGGTTTTCCTACGAGCAGTACTTC. This codes for CASSSKGFSYEQYF. The V call is TRBV27, the J call TRBJ2-7; D is ambiguous. There are 14 residues in the CDR3. Germline V lookup: CDR1 MNHEY, CDR2 SMNVEV (reference sequence). The V end lost 4 bases, the J end lost 1 base, and 11 bases lay between the germline ends.

J is TRBJ2-4 and V is TRBV12-3 or TRBV12-4; no clear D gene. With the DNA end fitting TRBJ2-7 better, the J assignment may be wrong. The CDR3 runs to 12 residues. The CDR3 loop is CASSLWDYEQYF. The CDR3 coding sequence is TGTGCCAGCAGTTTATGGGACTACGAGCAGTACTTC.

In DNA form, the CDR3 reads TGCGCCAGCAGCTTGTTGGCTAGCGTAGACAATGAGCAGTTCTTC. It codes for CASSLLASVDNEQFF. The chain couples TRBV5-1 to TRBJ2-1; D is possibly TRBD2 (6 bases). The CDR3 sequence is 15 residues long. Germline values: CDR1 SGHRS, CDR2 YFSETQ. Trimming took off 1 base at V and 5 bases at J, with 13 bases between the two ends.

J is TRBJ1-1 and V is TRBV6-5; D gene ambiguous. Trimming cost V 1 base and J 4 bases, with 7 bases left between them. Per germline, CDR1 MNHEY and CDR2 SVGAGI. CDR3 length: 13 residues. Here the CDR3 DNA reads TGTGCCAGCAGTTACTTGCGGGGCACTGAAGCTTTCTTT. As protein: CASSYLRGTEAFF.

The chain employs TRBV11-2 and TRBJ2-5, with 7 positions matching TRBD1. After removal of 1 base from V and 2 bases from J, the junction contained 7 bases not matched to a gene. Germline CDR1 is SGHAT and CDR2 is FQNNGV. CDR3 size: 16 residues. DNA of the CDR3: TGTGCCAGCAGCTTAGGCCTTAGGGACAGTCAAGAGACCCAGTACTTC. Its protein is CASSLGLRDSQETQYF.

This clonotype has only a few counts. J is TRBJ2-7 and V is TRBV28; no definite D call. CDR3 length: 12 amino acids. Trimming pared 6 bases from V and 3 bases from J, leaving 9 bases between. Germline values: CDR1 MDHEN, CDR2 SYDVKM. CDR3 sequence reads: CASRSPGYEQYF. For the CDR3, the DNA is TGTGCCAGCAGATCTCCGGGCTACGAGCAGTACTTC.

This clonotype was picked up a small number of times. The genes are TRBV5-1 and TRBJ2-5, with TRBD2 matching over 9 bases. V gave up 0 bases and J gave up 1 base; unmatched junction bases: 4. Germline values: CDR1 SGHRS, CDR2 YFSETQ. The CDR3 totals 16 residues. The CDR3 reads CASSLAQTSGQETQYF. DNA for the CDR3: TGCGCCAGCAGCTTGGCCCAGACTAGCGGCCAAGAGACCCAGTACTTC.

The chain joins TRBV20-1 to TRBJ2-1; TRBD2 matches 14 bases. Germline V lookup: CDR1 DFQATT, CDR2 SNEGSKA (reference sequence). The CDR3 extends over 14 amino acids. J gave up 8 bases and V 4 bases, and 4 bases lay outside the gene matches. CDR3 sequence (DNA): TGCAGTGCTAAGACTAGCGGGAGGGGATATGAGCAGTTCTTC. Protein sequence: CSAKTSGRGYEQFF.

The chain joins TRBV7-6 to TRBJ2-5; 8 positions match TRBD2. The DNA end is a closer match to TRBJ2-1, so the J assignment may be wrong. CDR3 length equals 18 residues. Germline CDR1 reads SGHVS; CDR2 reads FNYEAQ. CDR3 residues: CASSPHSGSRAQQETQFF. In DNA form, the CDR3 reads TGTGCCAGCAGCCCACACAGCGGGAGCCGAGCCCAACAAGAGACCCAGTTCTTC.

Remarks on this clonotype: The junction and the germline gene differ at one end; a read error may be behind it. CDR3 nucleotide sequence: TGTGCCGGCAGCTTATTGGGACTAGCGGTAGCCAAAAACATTCAGTACTTC. This gives the protein CAGSLLGLAVAKNIQYF. The J gene is TRBJ2-4, the V gene TRBV7-2, with 11 bases matching TRBD2. This CDR3 is 17 amino acids long. The germline V gene encodes CDR1 SGHTA and CDR2 FQGNSA.

The chain carries TRBV25-1 and TRBJ2-1; no definite D call. The J call is doubtful: the DNA matches TRBJ2-7 better. CDR3 length: 13 amino acids. Germline V gene data show CDR1 as MGHDK and CDR2 as SYGVNS. This CDR3 is CASSRGSVHEQYF. In nucleotides, the CDR3 is TGTGCCAGCAGCCGAGGCTCGGTGCACGAGCAGTACTTC.

This clonotype was seen a few times. The chain employs TRBV5-4 and TRBJ1-2; TRBD1 is a possible D gene (5 bases). The CDR3 extends over 14 amino acids. Germline CDR1 SGHNT, CDR2 YYREEE (reference sequence). Trimming cost V 3 bases and J 5 bases, with 14 bases left between them. The CDR3 region has the DNA TGTGCCAGCAGCTATCCGGGACCGGAGTATGGCTACACCTTC. Protein: CASSYPGPEYGYTF.

The V call is TRBV21-1, the J call TRBJ2-1; the table calls TRBD1, which could not be checked here. TRBV21-1 is a listed pseudogene. CDR3 length: 14 residues. Here the CDR3 reads CASSKGEQVDEQFF. CDR3 coding DNA: TGTGCCAGCAGCAAAGGGGAACAGGTTGATGAGCAGTTCTTC.

This clonotype showed up just once. CDR3 in DNA: TGCAGTGCTTGGCTAGCGGGAGGGCCCACCTACGAGCAGTACTTC. Protein sequence: CSAWLAGGPTYEQYF. This chain joins TRBV20-1 and TRBJ2-7; 12 bases agree with TRBD2. Per the germline V gene, CDR1 is DFQATT and CDR2 is SNEGSKA (reference sequence). This CDR3 has 15 amino acids. Losses at the gene ends were 5 bases for V and 2 bases for J; bases not matched to a gene: 7.

This clonotype showed up many times. The chain recombines TRBV7-2 with TRBJ2-3; a weak D match, TRBD1 (7 bases). Germline V gene sequence: CDR1 SGHTA, CDR2 FQGNSA. V shed 2 bases and J shed 14 bases, with 29 bases lying between them. The CDR3 covers 17 residues. The CDR3 bases are TGTGCCAGCAGCTTATTTCACGGAGGGACAGAACACAGATACGCGTATTTT. Translation gives CASSLFHGGTEHRYAYF. The whole variable domain, filled in from reference TRBV7-2 and TRBJ2-3, reads GAGVSQSPSNKVTEKGKDVELRCDPISGHTALYWYRQSLGQGLEFLIYFQGNSAPDKSGLPSDRFSAERTGGSVSTLTIQRTQQEDSAVYLCASSLFHGGTEHRYAYFGPGTRLTVL.

V and J are TRBV20-1 and TRBJ2-2, with D unclear. V dropped 4 bases and J dropped 4 bases, with 13 bases sitting between them. The CDR3 loop spans 14 amino acids. CDR1 and CDR2 from the germline V gene are DFQATT and SNEGSKA (reference sequence). The CDR3 spells CSANQAGLTGELFF. The DNA of the CDR3 is TGCAGTGCTAACCAGGCAGGTCTCACCGGGGAGCTGTTTTTT.

A few counts support this clonotype. J is TRBJ2-7 and V is TRBV20-1; D perhaps matches TRBD2 (5 bases). The CDR3 runs to 14 residues. The germline CDR1 and CDR2 sequences are DFQATT and SNEGSKA (reference sequence). Trimming cost V 6 bases and J 2 bases, with 17 bases left between them. In nucleotides, the CDR3 is TGCAGTGCCAACGTGGCTAGCAGAGCCTACGAGCAGTACTTC. Its translation is CSANVASRAYEQYF.

This clonotype was detected only a few times. The rearrangement uses TRBV7-2 and TRBJ2-1; tentative D call: TRBD2 (7 bases). The CDR3 loop spans 13 amino acids. Germline CDR1 is SGHTA and CDR2 is FQGNSA. Between the trimmed V and J ends, which lost 4 bases and 10 bases, there was a span of 14 bases. Here the CDR3 reads CASSSGGLREQFF. The CDR3 nucleotides read TGTGCCAGCAGCTCGGGGGGCCTTAGGGAGCAGTTCTTC.

This clonotype was counted once. The rearrangement joins TRBV20-1 to TRBJ2-7, with D perhaps matching TRBD1 or TRBD2 (5 bases each). V was clipped by 3 bases and J by 3 bases, with 18 bases between them. Germline values: CDR1 DFQATT, CDR2 SNEGSKA (reference sequence). The CDR3 is made up of 15 amino acids. The CDR3 bases are TGCAGTGCTAGCGCCCTTGGGGCAGGGAGCTACGAGCAGTACTTC. As protein: CSASALGAGSYEQYF.